This TCR beta chain is from a study of blood T cell repertoires in COVID-19. Across the whole study: Samples came from the United States, Italy and Spain, spanning acute and convalescent COVID-19. PBMCs, B-cell-depleted T cells, or T cells provided the cDNA or gDNA that made up the material.

As handled by the study authors: By means of reference gene primer amplification, nucleated cell counts were estimated. Libraries were prepared by immunoSEQ multiplex PCR; TCRdb keeps only in-frame clonotypes and omits some of them. V and J calls plus clone size are reproduced from that table; the DNA served to infer D and trimming. The sample lists around 270,000 clones; 86% were seen once. V lost 1 base and J lost 7, with 8 bases in between. Germline V gene data show CDR1 as LGHDT and CDR2 as YNNKEL (reference sequence). This CDR3 region has 13 residues. The rearrangement uses TRBV3-1 (or the pseudogene TRBV3-2) and TRBJ1-5; tentative D call: TRBD1 (5 bases). Sequenced material: peripheral blood. This TCR derives from a young man with active or convalescent COVID-19. The CDR3 protein is CASSQGDRQPQHF. The CDR3 coding sequence is TGTGCCAGCAGCCAAGGAGACAGACAGCCCCAGCATTTT.